Following are 29 T cell receptor beta chains from one sample sequenced in a study of T cells in tuberculosis. Profiled with immunoSEQ multiplex PCR; TCRdb holds only in-frame clones, not every one. The top ten hold over 6.5% of the sample, which has fewer than 45,000 clones, over 90% seen once. Sequencing input: PBMCs. The receptors here all came from a donor aged 5 to 30 with latent tuberculosis or without tuberculosis infection.

This chain uses TRBV5-6 with TRBJ2-3; D perhaps matches TRBD2 (5 bases). Germline loops: CDR1 SGHDT, CDR2 YYEEEE. V lost 1 base and J 6 bases, leaving 9 bases between the germline ends. The CDR3 is made up of 13 amino acids. The CDR3, as DNA: TGTGCCAGCAGCTTGTGGGAGACGGATACGCAGTATTTT. Translated, it gives CASSLWETDTQYF.

This clone was observed once. A read error may produce the germline difference seen at one junction end. The chain recombines TRBV15 with TRBJ2-5; 14 nucleotides align to TRBD2. Per germline, CDR1 LNHNV and CDR2 YYDKDF (reference sequence). The CDR3 is made up of 16 amino acids. Written as DNA, the CDR3 is TGTGCCACCAGCAGGGGACTAGCGGGAGACCAGGAGACCCAGTACTTC. Amino acid sequence: CATSRGLAGDQETQYF. The full variable domain, in which reference TRBV15 and TRBJ2-5 provide the parts outside the CDR3, is DAMVIQNPRYQVTQFGKPVTLSCSQTLNHNVMYWYQQKSSQAPKLLFHYYDKDFNNEADTPDNFQSRRPNTSFCFLDIRSPGLGDTAMYLCATSRGLAGDQETQYFGPGTRLLVL.

This rearrangement joins TRBV7-2 to TRBJ2-1, with TRBD2 matching over 9 bases. In germline, CDR1 is SGHTA, CDR2 FQGNSA. The V segment lost 5 bases and the J segment 10 bases; nucleotides outside the gene matches: 6. The CDR3 is 13 amino acids. CDR3: CASSTPTSGEQFF. The CDR3 DNA is TGTGCCAGCAGCACCCCTACTAGCGGGGAGCAGTTCTTC.

V and J are TRBV18 and TRBJ2-7; 14 nucleotides line up with TRBD2. The CDR3 consists of 18 residues. The germline V gene encodes CDR1 KGHSH and CDR2 LQKENI. After removal of 1 base from V and 3 bases from J, the junction contained 8 bases not matched to a gene. CDR3 sequence: CASSPLSGLAGAVYEQYF. For the CDR3, the DNA is TGTGCCAGCTCACCACTCTCGGGACTAGCGGGAGCCGTCTACGAGCAGTACTTC.

This chain joins TRBV5-4 and TRBJ2-1; 9 bases fit TRBD2. Trimming at V came to 5 bases and at J to 7 bases, leaving 10 bases not matched to a gene. This CDR3 is built from 15 residues. Germline values: CDR1 SGHNT, CDR2 YYREEE (reference sequence). Here the CDR3 DNA reads TGTGCCAGCAGTTTTAGCGGGAGAGTTAGGAATGAGCAGTTCTTC. Translating gives CASSFSGRVRNEQFF.

This CDR3 is CASSITGRGTEAFF. The CDR3 nucleotides read TGTGCCAGTAGTATAACCGGTCGGGGGACTGAAGCTTTCTTT. The gene calls are TRBV19 and TRBJ1-1; D might be TRBD1 (5 bases). The CDR3 is 14 residues long. Trimming shortened V by 2 bases and J by 5 bases, and 12 bases separated the two germline ends. CDR1 and CDR2 from the germline V gene are LNHDA and SQIVND (reference sequence).

The genes are TRBV4-1 and TRBJ1-2, with 7 positions matching TRBD1. Germline CDR1 and CDR2: MGHRA and YSYEKL. With V trimmed by 4 bases and J by 8 bases, 19 bases remained unmatched. The CDR3 has 17 residues. CDR3 sequence (DNA): TGCGCCAGCAGCCCGATCCAGGCAGGGGGGTTGTTGAGAGGCTACACCTTC. Translation: CASSPIQAGGLLRGYTF.

The CDR3 DNA reads TGTGCCAGCCTGCGGGACAGGGGGGTTGGTGGCTACACCTTC. Amino acid sequence: CASLRDRGVGGYTF. This rearrangement joins TRBV7-2 to TRBJ1-2; TRBD1 aligns across 11 bases. Germline V gene data show CDR1 as SGHTA and CDR2 as FQGNSA. J lost 7 bases, V lost 8 bases, and 9 bases had no gene match. This CDR3 has 14 residues.

The chain is built from TRBV11-3 and TRBJ2-6; no definite D call. The V end lost 5 bases, the J end lost 0 bases, and 8 bases lay between the germline ends. In germline, CDR1 is SGHNT, CDR2 YENEEA. The CDR3 has 15 residues. DNA of the CDR3: TGTGCCAGCAGCGTCGCCAGCTCTGGGGCCAACGTCCTGACTTTC. Its protein product is CASSVASSGANVLTF.

This rearrangement joins TRBV5-4 to TRBJ2-1; D remains unclear. Between the trimmed V and J ends, which lost 4 bases and 0 bases, there was a span of 11 bases. The CDR3 sequence is 15 residues long. Germline V gene lookup returns CDR1 SGHNT and CDR2 YYREEE (reference sequence). Here the CDR3 reads CASSRPGSSYNEQFF. CDR3 in DNA: TGTGCCAGCAGCAGACCAGGAAGCTCCTACAATGAGCAGTTCTTC.

The chain is built from TRBV4-1 and TRBJ2-7, with TRBD1 matching 9 bases. Losses at the gene ends were 5 bases for V and 4 bases for J; bases not matched to a gene: 3. The V gene's germline CDR1 is MGHRA and CDR2 YSYEKL. This CDR3 contains 13 residues. CDR3 in DNA: TGCGCCAGCAGCTCCGACAGGGGGTACGAGCAGTACTTC. It translates to CASSSDRGYEQYF.

This rearrangement joins TRBV6-5 to TRBJ2-3; 7 bases are shared with TRBD1. The V gene end was trimmed by 5 bases and the J gene end by 5 bases; junction bases not matched to a gene: 7. CDR1 and CDR2 (germline): MNHEY, SVGAGI. The CDR3 loop spans 14 amino acids. CDR3 sequence reads: CASSTGDPRDTQYF. In DNA form, the CDR3 reads TGTGCCAGCAGTACAGGGGACCCCCGAGATACGCAGTATTTT.

V usage is TRBV7-2 and J usage is TRBJ1-3; D is perhaps TRBD1 (6 bases). This CDR3 is built from 16 residues. CDR1 and CDR2 (germline): SGHTA, FQGNSA. V dropped 5 bases and J dropped 0 bases, with 14 bases sitting between them. The CDR3 bases are TGTGCCAGCAGCCTTCGTGCCAGGGGCTCTGGAAACACCATATATTTT. Translated, it gives CASSLRARGSGNTIYF.

This rearrangement joins TRBV1 to TRBJ1-5; TRBD1, the table's D call, was not compared with the DNA. TRBV1 is given as a pseudogene. This CDR3 is built from 14 residues. Written as DNA, the CDR3 is TGCACCAACAAAAGAACAGGGGACCGGGGCCCCGGGCATTTT. Encoded protein: CTNKRTGDRGPGHF.

This chain uses TRBV29-1 with TRBJ2-5, with 7 bases that match TRBD1. The V gene's germline CDR1 is SQVTM and CDR2 ANQGSEA. With V trimmed by 4 bases and J by 2 bases, 7 bases remained unmatched. The CDR3 consists of 14 residues. The CDR3 coding sequence is TGCAGCGTTGTTGGGGACAGAGTTCAAGAGACCCAGTACTTC. Translation gives CSVVGDRVQETQYF.

The chain is built from TRBV4-1 and TRBJ2-1; 16 nucleotides align to TRBD2. Germline lookup yields CDR1 MGHRA and CDR2 YSYEKL. The CDR3 spans 22 residues. J lost 3 bases, V lost 0 bases, and 14 bases had no gene match. The CDR3 bases are TGCGCCAGCAGCCAAGAAGGGCCGGGACTAGCGGGGGGGCACCCTATCTACAATGAGCAGTTCTTC. It translates to CASSQEGPGLAGGHPIYNEQFF.

The chain joins TRBV6-1 to TRBJ2-1; TRBD1 matches at 9 bases. The CDR3 contains 15 residues. Trimming took 2 bases from V and 4 from J; bases not matched to a gene: 3. Germline V gives CDR1 MNHNS, CDR2 SASEGT. CDR3 sequence reads: CASSETGGVYNEQFF. CDR3 in DNA: TGTGCCAGCAGTGAAACAGGGGGCGTATACAATGAGCAGTTCTTC.

This sequence joins TRBV28 and TRBJ1-2, with 10 bases lining up with TRBD1. The length of the CDR3 is 17 residues. The V gene end was trimmed by 3 bases and the J gene end by 6 bases; junction bases not matched to a gene: 13. CDR1 MDHEN and CDR2 SYDVKM come from the germline V gene. This chain's CDR3 is CASSFPRGTGEGHGYTF. The DNA of the CDR3 is TGTGCCAGCAGTTTCCCGCGAGGGACAGGGGAAGGCCATGGCTACACCTTC.

This clone was seen a single time. The same CDR3 is also encoded by other DNA sequences in this sample. The V gene is TRBV25-1, the J gene TRBJ2-3, with D unclear. Germline CDR1 MGHDK, CDR2 SYGVNS. CDR3 length equals 14 residues. V lost 2 bases to trimming and J lost 0 bases, with 6 bases between them. DNA for the CDR3: TGTGCCAGCAGTGAACGACACAGCACAGATACGCAGTATTTT. Translated: CASSERHSTDTQYF.

The chain joins TRBV15 to TRBJ1-2; unclear D gene. Deletions cut 9 bases from V and 5 bases from J, with 10 bases between. The CDR3 is 11 amino acids. CDR1 is LNHNV and CDR2 is YYDKDF in the germline V gene (reference sequence). In nucleotides, the CDR3 is TGTGCCACTTACAACATATATGGCTACACCTTC. Its translation: CATYNIYGYTF.

This sequence joins TRBV2 and TRBJ2-7; 8 bases match TRBD2. CDR1 SNHLY and CDR2 FYNNEI come from the germline V gene. V lost 4 bases, J lost 7 bases, and 6 bases stayed unmatched. This CDR3 has 13 amino acids. CDR3 nucleotides: TGTGCCAGCAGTGCTCTTATAGCGGGGGAGCAGTACTTC. Protein: CASSALIAGEQYF.

The chain uses TRBV13 and TRBJ2-3; possibly TRBD2 for D (6 bases). CDR1 is PRHDT and CDR2 is FYEKMQ in the germline V gene (reference sequence). V lost 5 bases and J lost 6, with 21 bases in between. The CDR3 is 16 residues long. CDR3 loop: CASSALRDGSWDTQYF. In nucleotides, the CDR3 is TGTGCCAGCAGCGCTTTGCGGGACGGATCTTGGGATACGCAGTATTTT.

The chain joins TRBV27 to TRBJ1-1, with 10 nucleotides matching TRBD1. Per germline, CDR1 MNHEY and CDR2 SMNVEV (reference sequence). The CDR3 is made up of 14 amino acids. V lost 3 bases to trimming and J lost 4 bases; unmatched junction nucleotides: 2. DNA of the CDR3: TGTGCCAGCAGTTTGACAGGGGGCATCACTGAAGCTTTCTTT. This gives the protein CASSLTGGITEAFF.

CDR3 in DNA: TGTGCCAGCAGCCAGCCCGGGACATTCCGCTCCATGGGCTACACCTTC. It yields the protein CASSQPGTFRSMGYTF. V usage is TRBV4-2 and J usage is TRBJ1-2; perhaps TRBD1 as D (6 bases). Deletions cut 3 bases from V and 8 bases from J, with 22 bases between. The CDR3 runs 16 residues. Per germline, CDR1 LGHNA and CDR2 YNFKEQ.

The chain carries TRBV5-1 and TRBJ1-3; TRBD1 agrees at 7 bases. V lost 0 bases, J lost 2 bases, and 5 bases stayed unmatched. Germline V gene data show CDR1 as SGHRS and CDR2 as YFSETQ. The CDR3 is 16 residues long. The CDR3 DNA sequence: TGCGCCAGCAGCTTGGTTGGACAGGTGGCTGGAAACACCATATATTTT. Its protein product is CASSLVGQVAGNTIYF.

The table lists this clone with a few counts. The chain links TRBV10-2 to TRBJ1-2; 8 nucleotides match TRBD1. Trimming took 4 bases from V and 3 from J; bases not matched to a gene: 7. Germline CDR1 and CDR2: WSHSY and SAAADI. CDR3 size: 15 residues. The CDR3 DNA is TGCGCCAGCAGTGGGGACTCAGGGGGCCACTATGGCTACACCTTC. Its protein is CASSGDSGGHYGYTF.

The chain employs TRBV30 and TRBJ2-7; no clear D gene. Per the germline V gene, CDR1 is GTSNPN and CDR2 is SVGIG (reference sequence). Trimming shortened V by 2 bases and J by 3 bases, and 5 bases separated the two germline ends. This CDR3 is 11 amino acids long. The CDR3 sequence is CAWSRVYEQYF. CDR3 nucleotide sequence: TGTGCCTGGAGTCGGGTCTACGAGCAGTACTTC.

V gene TRBV15 combines with J gene TRBJ2-7; TRBD2 agrees at 7 bases. The CDR3 extends over 15 amino acids. Germline CDR1 reads LNHNV; CDR2 reads YYDKDF (reference sequence). With V trimmed by 1 base and J by 4 bases, 7 bases remained unmatched. The CDR3 loop is CATSRGGGQGYEQYF. CDR3 DNA: TGTGCCACCAGCAGAGGGGGAGGGCAGGGTTACGAGCAGTACTTC.

This sequence joins TRBV30 and TRBJ2-1, with 14 bases lining up with TRBD2. After removal of 0 bases from V and 10 bases from J, the junction contained 8 bases not matched to a gene. The V gene's germline CDR1 is GTSNPN and CDR2 SVGIG (reference sequence). This CDR3 is built from 16 residues. Written as DNA, the CDR3 is TGTGCCTGGAGTGTGGGACTAGCGGGGGTCCTGTTCGAGCAGTTCTTC. This encodes CAWSVGLAGVLFEQFF.